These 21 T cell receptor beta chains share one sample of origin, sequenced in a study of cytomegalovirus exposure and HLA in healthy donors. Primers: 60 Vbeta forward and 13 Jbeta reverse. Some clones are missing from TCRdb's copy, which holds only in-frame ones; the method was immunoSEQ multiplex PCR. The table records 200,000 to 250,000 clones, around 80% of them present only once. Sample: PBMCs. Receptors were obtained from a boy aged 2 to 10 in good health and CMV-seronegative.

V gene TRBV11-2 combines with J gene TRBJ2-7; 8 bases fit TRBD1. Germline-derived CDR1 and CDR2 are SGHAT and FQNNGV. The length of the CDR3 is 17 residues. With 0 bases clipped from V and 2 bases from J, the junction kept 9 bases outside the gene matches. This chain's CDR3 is CASSLDRAGTGTYEQYF. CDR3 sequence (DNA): TGTGCCAGCAGCTTAGATCGGGCTGGGACAGGTACCTACGAGCAGTACTTC.

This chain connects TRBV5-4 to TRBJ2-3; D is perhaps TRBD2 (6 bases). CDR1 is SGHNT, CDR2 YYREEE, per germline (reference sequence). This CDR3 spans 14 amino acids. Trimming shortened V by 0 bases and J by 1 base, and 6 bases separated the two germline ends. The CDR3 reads CASSLVAGTDTQYF. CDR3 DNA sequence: TGTGCCAGCAGCTTGGTAGCGGGCACAGATACGCAGTATTTT.

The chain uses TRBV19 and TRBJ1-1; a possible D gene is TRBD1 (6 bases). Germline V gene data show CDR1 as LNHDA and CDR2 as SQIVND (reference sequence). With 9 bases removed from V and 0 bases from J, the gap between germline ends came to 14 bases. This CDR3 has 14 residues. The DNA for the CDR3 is TGTGCCAGCACAGACAGGTTCATGAACACTGAAGCTTTCTTT. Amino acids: CASTDRFMNTEAFF.

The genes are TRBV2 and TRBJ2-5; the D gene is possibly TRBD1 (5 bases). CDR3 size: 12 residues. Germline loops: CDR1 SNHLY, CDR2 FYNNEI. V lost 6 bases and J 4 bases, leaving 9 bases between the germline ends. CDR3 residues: CASSWGTETQYF. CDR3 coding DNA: TGTGCCAGCAGCTGGGGCACAGAGACCCAGTACTTC. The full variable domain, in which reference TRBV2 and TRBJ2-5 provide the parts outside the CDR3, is EPEVTQTPSHQVTQMGQEVILRCVPISNHLYFYWYRQILGQKVEFLVSFYNNEISEKSEIFDDQFSVERPDGSNFTLKIRSTKLEDSAMYFCASSWGTETQYFGPGTRLLVL.

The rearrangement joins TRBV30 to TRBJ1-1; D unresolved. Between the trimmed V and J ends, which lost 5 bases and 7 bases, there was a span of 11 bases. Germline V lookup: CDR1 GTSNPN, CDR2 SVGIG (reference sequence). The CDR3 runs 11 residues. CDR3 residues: CAWDIMGEAFF. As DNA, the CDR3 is TGTGCCTGGGACATAATGGGTGAAGCTTTCTTT.

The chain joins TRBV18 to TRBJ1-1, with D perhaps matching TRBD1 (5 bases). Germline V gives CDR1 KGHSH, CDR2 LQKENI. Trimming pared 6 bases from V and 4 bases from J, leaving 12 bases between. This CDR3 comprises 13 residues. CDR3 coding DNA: TGTGCCAGCTCCGCGGACATGGCCACTGAAGCTTTCTTT. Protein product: CASSADMATEAFF.

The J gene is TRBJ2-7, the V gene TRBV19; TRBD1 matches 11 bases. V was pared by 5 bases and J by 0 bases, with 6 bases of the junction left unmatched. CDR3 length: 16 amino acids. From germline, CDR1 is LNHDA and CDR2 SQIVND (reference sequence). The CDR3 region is CASSAAGTGGSYEQYF. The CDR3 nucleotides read TGTGCCAGTAGTGCCGCCGGGACAGGGGGCTCCTACGAGCAGTACTTC. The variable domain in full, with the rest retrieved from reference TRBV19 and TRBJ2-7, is DGGITQSPKYLFRKEGQNVTLSCEQNLNHDAMYWYRQDPGQGLRLIYYSQIVNDFQKGDIAEGYSVSREKKESFPLTVTSAQKNPTAFYLCASSAAGTGGSYEQYFGPGTRLTVT.

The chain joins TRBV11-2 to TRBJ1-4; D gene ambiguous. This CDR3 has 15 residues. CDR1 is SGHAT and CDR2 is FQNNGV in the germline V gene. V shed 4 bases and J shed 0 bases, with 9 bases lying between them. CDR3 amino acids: CASSWSGATNEKLFF. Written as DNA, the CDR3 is TGTGCCAGCAGCTGGTCGGGTGCAACTAATGAAAAACTGTTTTTT.

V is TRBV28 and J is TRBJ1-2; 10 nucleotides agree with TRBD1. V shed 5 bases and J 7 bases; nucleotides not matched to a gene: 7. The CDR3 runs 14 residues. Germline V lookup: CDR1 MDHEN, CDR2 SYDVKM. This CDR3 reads CASSRTGGFLGYTF. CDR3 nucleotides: TGTGCCAGCAGTCGGACAGGGGGTTTCCTTGGCTACACCTTC.

In nucleotides, the CDR3 is TGTGCCAGCAGCGTAACTTCGCTAGCGGGGGAACCATTCACAGATACGCAGTATTTT. Translated: CASSVTSLAGEPFTDTQYF. The chain uses TRBV9 and TRBJ2-3; TRBD2 aligns across 10 bases. With V trimmed by 1 base and J by 2 bases, 13 bases remained unmatched. The CDR3 spans 19 residues. Germline lookup yields CDR1 SGDLS and CDR2 YYNGEE.

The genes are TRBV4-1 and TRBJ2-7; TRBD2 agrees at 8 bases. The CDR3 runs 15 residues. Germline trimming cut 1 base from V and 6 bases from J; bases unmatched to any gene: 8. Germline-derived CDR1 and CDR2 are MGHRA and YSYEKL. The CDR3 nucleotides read TGCGCCAGCAGCCAAGTGGATGCGGGAGGCTCCGAGCAGTACTTC. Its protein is CASSQVDAGGSEQYF.

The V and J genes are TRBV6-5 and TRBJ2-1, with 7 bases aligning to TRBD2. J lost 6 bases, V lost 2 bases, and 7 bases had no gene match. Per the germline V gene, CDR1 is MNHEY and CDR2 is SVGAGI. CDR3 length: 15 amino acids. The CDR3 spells CASSYRGELGNEQFF. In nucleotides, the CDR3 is TGTGCCAGCAGTTACCGGGGGGAGCTTGGCAATGAGCAGTTCTTC.

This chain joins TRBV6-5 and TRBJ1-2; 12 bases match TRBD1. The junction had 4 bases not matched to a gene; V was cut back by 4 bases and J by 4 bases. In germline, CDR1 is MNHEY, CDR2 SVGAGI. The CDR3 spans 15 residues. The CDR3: CASSLGQGAGYGYTF. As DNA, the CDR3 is TGTGCCAGCAGTTTGGGACAGGGGGCCGGCTATGGCTACACCTTC.

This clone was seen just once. In DNA form, the CDR3 reads TGCGCCAGCAGCTTGGCCCCGGGGGGTTATTCCTACGAGCAGTACTTC. Protein sequence: CASSLAPGGYSYEQYF. The chain recombines TRBV5-1 with TRBJ2-7; 7 bases align to TRBD2. From germline, CDR1 is SGHRS and CDR2 YFSETQ. The V and J ends lost 0 bases and 1 base, in that order; junction bases with no gene match: 7. This CDR3 contains 16 residues.

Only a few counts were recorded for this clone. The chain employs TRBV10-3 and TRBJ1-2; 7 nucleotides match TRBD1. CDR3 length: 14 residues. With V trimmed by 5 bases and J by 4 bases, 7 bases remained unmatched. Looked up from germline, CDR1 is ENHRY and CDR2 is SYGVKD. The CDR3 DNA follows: TGTGCCATCAGTTCCGGGACAGAAATCTATGGCTACACCTTC. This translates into CAISSGTEIYGYTF.

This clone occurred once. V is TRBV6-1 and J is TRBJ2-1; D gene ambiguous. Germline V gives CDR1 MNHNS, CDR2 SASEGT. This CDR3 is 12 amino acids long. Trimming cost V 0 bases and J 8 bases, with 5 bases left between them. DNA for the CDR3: TGTGCCAGCAGTGAAGCGCTATATGAGCAGTTCTTC. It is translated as CASSEALYEQFF.

The CDR3 DNA reads TGTGCCAGCAACCCGTTTGGCGGGGGGCCGACAGATACGCAGTATTTT. Encoded protein: CASNPFGGGPTDTQYF. This chain connects TRBV2 to TRBJ2-3; TRBD2 aligns across 8 bases. The CDR3 length is 16 residues. The ends lost 7 bases at V and 3 bases at J; junction bases unmatched: 12. In germline, CDR1 is SNHLY, CDR2 FYNNEI.

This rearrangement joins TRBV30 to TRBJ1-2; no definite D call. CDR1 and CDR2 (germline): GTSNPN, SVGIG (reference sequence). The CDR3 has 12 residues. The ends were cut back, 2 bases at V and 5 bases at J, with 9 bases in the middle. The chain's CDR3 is CAWSTQKYGYTF. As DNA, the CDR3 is TGTGCCTGGAGTACTCAAAAGTATGGCTACACCTTC.

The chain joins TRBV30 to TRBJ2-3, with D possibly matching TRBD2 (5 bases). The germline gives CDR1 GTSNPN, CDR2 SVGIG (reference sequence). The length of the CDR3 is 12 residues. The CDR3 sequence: CAGAFRENTQYF. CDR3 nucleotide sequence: TGTGCTGGAGCCTTCCGGGAAAATACGCAGTATTTT.

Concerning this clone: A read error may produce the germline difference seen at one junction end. As DNA, the CDR3 is TGTGCTAGCAGCTTAGGCGGGACTAGCTGGGAGACCCAGTACTTC. It yields the protein CASSLGGTSWETQYF. V gene TRBV7-7 combines with J gene TRBJ2-5; 9 nucleotides match TRBD2. CDR3 length equals 15 residues. Looked up from germline, CDR1 is SSHAT and CDR2 is FNYEAQ (reference sequence). The variable domain in full, completed from reference TRBV7-7 and TRBJ2-5, reads GAGVSQSPRYKVTKRGQDVTLRCDPISSHATLYWYQQALGQGPEFLTYFNYEAQPDKSGLPSDRFSAERPEGSISTLTIQRTEQRDSAMYRCASSLGGTSWETQYFGPGTRLLVL.

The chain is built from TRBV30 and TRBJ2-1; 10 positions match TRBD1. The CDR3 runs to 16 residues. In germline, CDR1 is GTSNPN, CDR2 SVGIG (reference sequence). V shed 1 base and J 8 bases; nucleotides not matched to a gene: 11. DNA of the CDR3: TGTGCCTGGAGTGGATCTCCGTGGGACAGGGGCCATGAGCAGTTCTTC. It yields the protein CAWSGSPWDRGHEQFF. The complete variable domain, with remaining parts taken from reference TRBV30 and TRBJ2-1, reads SQTIHQWPATLVQPVGSPLSLECTVEGTSNPNLYWYRQAAGRGLQLLFYSVGIGQISSEVPQNLSASRPQDRQFILSSKKLLLSDSGFYLCAWSGSPWDRGHEQFFGPGTRLTVL.